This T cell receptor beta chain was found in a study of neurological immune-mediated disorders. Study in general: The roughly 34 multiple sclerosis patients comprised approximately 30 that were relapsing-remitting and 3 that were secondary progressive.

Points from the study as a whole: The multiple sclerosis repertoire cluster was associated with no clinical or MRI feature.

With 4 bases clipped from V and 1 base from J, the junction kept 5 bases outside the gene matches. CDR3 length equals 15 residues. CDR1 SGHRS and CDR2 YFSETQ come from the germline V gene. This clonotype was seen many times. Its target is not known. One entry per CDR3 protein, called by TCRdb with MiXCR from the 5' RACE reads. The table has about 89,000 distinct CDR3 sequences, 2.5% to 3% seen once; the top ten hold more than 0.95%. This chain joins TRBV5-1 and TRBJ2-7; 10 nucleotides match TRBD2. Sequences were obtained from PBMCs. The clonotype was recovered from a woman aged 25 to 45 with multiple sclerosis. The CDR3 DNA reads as TGCGCCAGCAGCCAAACTAGCGGGGTTTCCTACGAGCAGTACTTC. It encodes CASSQTSGVSYEQYF.